The entry that follows covers one T cell receptor beta chain sequence. The data derive from a study of T-cell reconstitution after alpha-beta-depleted transplantation in children. This CDR3 has 15 amino acids. V lost 3 bases and J 0 bases, leaving 9 bases between the germline ends. CDR1 and CDR2 (germline): DFQATT, SNEGSKA (reference sequence). Unique molecular identifiers were incorporated during preparation of the TCRbeta library. TCRdb reanalysed the PCR reads using MiXCR and keeps one entry per CDR3 protein. The repertoire includes 300,000 to 400,000 distinct CDR3 sequences, about an eighth of them detected once, and 3.5% to 4.5% sits in the top ten.

The rearrangement joins TRBV20-1 to TRBJ1-6, with no clear D. Sequences were derived from PBMCs, sampled from the stem cell graft. The origin of this receptor is a human donor who donated a stem cell graft to a child with Fanconi anemia. In DNA form, the CDR3 reads TGCAGTGCTAGGAAGGAGACCTCCTATAATTCACCCCTCCACTTT. Its translation: CSARKETSYNSPLHF.